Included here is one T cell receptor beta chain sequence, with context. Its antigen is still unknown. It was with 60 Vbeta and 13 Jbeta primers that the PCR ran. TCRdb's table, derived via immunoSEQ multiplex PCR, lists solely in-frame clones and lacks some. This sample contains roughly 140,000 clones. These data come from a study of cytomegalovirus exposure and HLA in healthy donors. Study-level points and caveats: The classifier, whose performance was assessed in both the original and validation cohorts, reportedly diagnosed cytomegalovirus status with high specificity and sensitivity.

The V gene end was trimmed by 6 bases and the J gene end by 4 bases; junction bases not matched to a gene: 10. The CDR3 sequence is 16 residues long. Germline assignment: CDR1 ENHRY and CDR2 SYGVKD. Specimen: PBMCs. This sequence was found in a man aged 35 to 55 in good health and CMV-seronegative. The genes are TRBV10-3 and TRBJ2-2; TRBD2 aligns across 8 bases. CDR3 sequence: CAISANSGDGTGELFF. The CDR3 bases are TGTGCCATCAGCGCTAATAGCGGGGACGGCACCGGGGAGCTGTTTTTT.